The 12 T cell receptor beta chains listed next were all sequenced from one sample in a study of shared clonotypes between healthy human individuals. The method was immunoSEQ multiplex PCR; TCRdb's version includes in-frame clones alone and lacks a portion of them. This table holds a few million clones, 90% to 97% found once. Input material: naive CD4+ T cells sorted from blood. Stated subset: CD45RA+ positively selected. The receptors were sampled from a man younger than 35 in good health.

As for this clone: This CDR3 is also generated by other DNA sequences in the sample. The CDR3 is CASSLSSPYEQYF. DNA for the CDR3: TGTGCCAGCAGTTTATCCAGCCCCTACGAGCAGTACTTC. The chain employs TRBV28 and TRBJ2-7; no clear D gene. The CDR3 runs 13 residues. Trimming shortened V by 1 base and J by 2 bases, and 6 bases separated the two germline ends. Germline CDR1 and CDR2: MDHEN and SYDVKM.

The V and J genes are TRBV5-4 and TRBJ1-4; D is possibly TRBD1 (5 bases). CDR1 is SGHNT and CDR2 is YYREEE in the germline V gene (reference sequence). Deletions cut 0 bases from V and 0 bases from J, with 21 bases between. The CDR3 runs to 20 residues. The CDR3 sequence: CASSLAPGGQGKSTNEKLFF. As DNA, the CDR3 is TGTGCCAGCAGCTTGGCACCTGGTGGGCAGGGAAAGTCAACTAATGAAAAACTGTTTTTT.

V and J are TRBV6-6 and TRBJ1-2, with unresolved D. Trimming removed 6 bases from V and 6 bases from J, with 23 bases in between. The CDR3 covers 16 residues. The germline gives CDR1 MNHNY, CDR2 SVGAGI (reference sequence). In nucleotides, the CDR3 is TGTGCCAGCAGATATGGAGACTTGGGGAAGCGGAATGGCTACACCTTC. This gives the protein CASRYGDLGKRNGYTF.

The chain employs TRBV2 and TRBJ2-1; 8 bases fit TRBD1. The length of the CDR3 is 13 residues. The germline CDR1 and CDR2 sequences are SNHLY and FYNNEI. V shed 6 bases, J shed 6 bases, and the junction held 4 bases outside the gene matches. CDR3 coding DNA: TGTGCCAGCAGAGGACAGGGCCGCAATGAGCAGTTCTTC. Its protein is CASRGQGRNEQFF.

V usage is TRBV11-2 and J usage is TRBJ1-6; 7 bases align to TRBD1. The CDR3 has 18 residues. Germline values: CDR1 SGHAT, CDR2 FQNNGV. Trimming removed 4 bases from V and 0 bases from J; junction bases left unmatched: 9. This chain's CDR3 is CASSSPPTGNSYNSPLHF. The CDR3 bases are TGTGCCAGCAGCTCCCCACCGACAGGGAACTCCTATAATTCACCCCTCCACTTT.

This chain joins TRBV7-8 and TRBJ2-1, with 10 bases matching TRBD1. The CDR3 loop spans 19 amino acids. J lost 6 bases, V lost 5 bases, and 19 bases had no gene match. Per the germline V gene, CDR1 is SGHVS and CDR2 is FQNEAQ. The CDR3 region is CASSPGDRGLSPPRNEQFF. The CDR3 DNA is TGTGCCAGCAGCCCCGGGGACAGGGGCTTAAGTCCTCCTCGCAATGAGCAGTTCTTC.

The V and J genes are TRBV4-3 and TRBJ2-7; 8 bases map to TRBD1. J lost 3 bases, V lost 1 base, and 2 bases had no gene match. Germline CDR1 reads LGHNA; CDR2 reads YSLEER. The CDR3 is made up of 14 amino acids. The DNA of the CDR3 is TGCGCCAGCAGCCAAGTCGGACAGGGCTACGAGCAGTACTTC. Its translation is CASSQVGQGYEQYF.

The V and J genes are TRBV5-8 and TRBJ2-7, with TRBD2 matching 7 bases. Germline V gives CDR1 SGHTS, CDR2 YDEGEE. This CDR3 has 15 amino acids. V trimming: 1 base; J trimming: 1 base; junction bases outside the gene matches: 5. DNA for the CDR3: TGTGCCAGCAGCTTGCCGCGGGGGTTATCCTACGAGCAGTACTTC. It codes for CASSLPRGLSYEQYF.

The V call is TRBV4-1, the J call TRBJ2-3; TRBD2 matches 7 bases. J was trimmed by 14 bases and V by 2 bases; bases with no gene match: 16. The CDR3 consists of 15 residues. The germline V gene has CDR1 MGHRA and CDR2 YSYEKL. The CDR3: CASSQSGEGSRVGYF. The CDR3 DNA sequence: TGCGCCAGCAGCCAATCCGGGGAGGGTTCGAGGGTTGGGTATTTT.

This clone occurred once. CDR3 nucleotide sequence: TGTGCCAGCAGCCGCGGCGAGACCGGGGAGCTGTTTTTT. Protein product: CASSRGETGELFF. V and J are TRBV7-9 and TRBJ2-2; D not resolved. The CDR3 loop spans 13 amino acids. V was shortened by 5 bases and J by 5 bases, with 9 bases between the two germline ends. Germline V gives CDR1 SEHNR, CDR2 FQNEAQ (reference sequence).

This chain connects TRBV9 to TRBJ2-7; 10 nucleotides match TRBD2. J lost 2 bases, V lost 4 bases, and 6 bases had no gene match. The CDR3 is 15 amino acids. Germline V gene lookup returns CDR1 SGDLS and CDR2 YYNGEE. The CDR3 nucleotides are TGTGCCAGCAGCAGGACTAGCGGAGGTACCTACGAGCAGTACTTC. This encodes CASSRTSGGTYEQYF. The entire variable domain, with the rest obtained from reference TRBV9 and TRBJ2-7, is as follows: DSGVTQTPKHLITATGQRVTLRCSPRSGDLSVYWYQQSLDQGLQFLIQYYNGEERAKGNILERFSAQQFPDLHSELNLSSLELGDSALYFCASSRTSGGTYEQYFGPGTRLTVT.

This clone was detected a few times. The rearrangement uses TRBV7-2 and TRBJ1-2; 10 nucleotides line up with TRBD1. CDR3 length equals 14 residues. The ends lost 4 bases at V and 8 bases at J; junction bases unmatched: 7. Looked up from germline, CDR1 is SGHTA and CDR2 is FQGNSA. The DNA of the CDR3 is TGTGCCAGCAGCTCGGGACAGGGGACGGAGGGCTACACCTTC. The encoded protein is CASSSGQGTEGYTF.